What follows are 5 T cell receptor beta chains derived from one specimen sequenced in a study of post-analysis software for immune sequencing data. These receptors' antigens are unknown. Study-wide results and caveats: Controls had lower frequencies than patients of 4 or 5 TRBV segments, which included TRBV5-6, TRBV5-1 and TRBV20-1.

Unique molecular identifiers were carried by the TCR beta cDNA libraries. TCRdb redid the calling of the PCR reads with MiXCR, one entry per CDR3 protein. The sample yields approximately 730,000 distinct CDR3 sequences, 25% to 30% seen once. What was sequenced was blood. Receptor source: a girl aged 10 to 17 with multiple sclerosis.

This clonotype turned up a few times. The chain couples TRBV3-1 to TRBJ2-4; 9 nucleotides agree with TRBD2. This CDR3 comprises 14 residues. Germline V gives CDR1 LGHDT, CDR2 YNNKEL (reference sequence). V was clipped by 4 bases and J by 8 bases; unmatched bases: 6. The CDR3 sequence is CASSRNKRGDIQYF. The DNA of the CDR3 is TGTGCCAGCAGCCGGAATAAGCGGGGGGACATTCAGTACTTC.

This clonotype was observed a handful of times. This chain links TRBV7-2 with TRBJ2-7; 7 positions agree with TRBD1. The V gene's germline CDR1 is SGHTA and CDR2 FQGNSA. V was pared by 5 bases and J by 3 bases, with 10 bases of the junction left unmatched. The CDR3 contains 15 residues. The CDR3 reads CASSQSPGQYYEQYF. CDR3 nucleotide sequence: TGTGCCAGCAGCCAATCTCCGGGACAGTACTACGAGCAGTACTTC.

The chain combines TRBV14 with TRBJ2-7; no definite D call. Between the trimmed V and J ends, which lost 4 bases and 1 base, there was a span of 11 bases. CDR3 length: 14 amino acids. Germline values: CDR1 SGHDN, CDR2 FVKESK. The CDR3 nucleotides read TGTGCCAGCAGCCGCCCCGGGCTTTCCTACGAGCAGTACTTC. It is translated as CASSRPGLSYEQYF.

V is TRBV5-5 and J is TRBJ2-6; D is undetermined. The CDR3 runs 15 residues. The ends were cut back, 2 bases at V and 0 bases at J, with 6 bases in the middle. Germline V gives CDR1 SGHKS, CDR2 YYEKEE (reference sequence). CDR3 sequence: CASSFSSSGANVLTF. The CDR3 DNA is TGTGCCAGCAGCTTCTCATCCTCTGGGGCCAACGTCCTGACTTTC.

This clonotype was seen a handful of times. This chain uses TRBV20-1 with TRBJ2-3; no clear D gene. Trimming stripped 6 bases from V and 0 bases from J, with 13 bases between. Germline V gene data show CDR1 as DFQATT and CDR2 as SNEGSKA (reference sequence). The CDR3 has 14 amino acids. The DNA for the CDR3 is TGCAGTGCCGAAAAGGCGGAGAGCACAGATACGCAGTATTTT. Amino acids: CSAEKAESTDTQYF.